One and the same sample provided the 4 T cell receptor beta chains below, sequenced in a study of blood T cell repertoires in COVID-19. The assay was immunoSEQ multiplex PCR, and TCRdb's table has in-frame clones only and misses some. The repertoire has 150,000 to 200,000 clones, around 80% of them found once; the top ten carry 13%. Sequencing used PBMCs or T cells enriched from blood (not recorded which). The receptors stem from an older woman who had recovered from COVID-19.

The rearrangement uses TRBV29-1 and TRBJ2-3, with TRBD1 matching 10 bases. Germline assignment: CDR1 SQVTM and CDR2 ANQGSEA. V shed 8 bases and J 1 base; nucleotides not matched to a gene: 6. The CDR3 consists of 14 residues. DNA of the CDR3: TGCAGCTCGAGCGACAGGGGGCGCACAGATACGCAGTATTTT. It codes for CSSSDRGRTDTQYF.

In nucleotides, the CDR3 is TGTGCCACCAGCAGAGACGGGACAGTACCCTACAATGAGCAGTTCTTC. Protein: CATSRDGTVPYNEQFF. The chain recombines TRBV15 with TRBJ2-1; 7 nucleotides align to TRBD1. The CDR3 has 16 residues. The germline gives CDR1 LNHNV, CDR2 YYDKDF (reference sequence). The V gene end was trimmed by 0 bases and the J gene end by 2 bases; junction bases not matched to a gene: 4.

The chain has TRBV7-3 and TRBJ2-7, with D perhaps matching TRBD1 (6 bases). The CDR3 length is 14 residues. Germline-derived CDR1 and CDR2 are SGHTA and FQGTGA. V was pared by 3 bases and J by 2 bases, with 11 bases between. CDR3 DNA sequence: TGTGCCAGCAGCTTGGACAGTGGCACCTACGAGCAGTACTTC. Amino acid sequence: CASSLDSGTYEQYF.

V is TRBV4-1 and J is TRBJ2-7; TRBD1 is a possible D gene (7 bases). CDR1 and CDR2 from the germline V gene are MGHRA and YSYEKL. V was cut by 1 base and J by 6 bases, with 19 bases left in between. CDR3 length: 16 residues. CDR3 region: CASSQGIARGAREQYF. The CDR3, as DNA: TGCGCCAGCAGCCAAGGAATTGCCAGGGGGGCCCGCGAGCAGTACTTC.